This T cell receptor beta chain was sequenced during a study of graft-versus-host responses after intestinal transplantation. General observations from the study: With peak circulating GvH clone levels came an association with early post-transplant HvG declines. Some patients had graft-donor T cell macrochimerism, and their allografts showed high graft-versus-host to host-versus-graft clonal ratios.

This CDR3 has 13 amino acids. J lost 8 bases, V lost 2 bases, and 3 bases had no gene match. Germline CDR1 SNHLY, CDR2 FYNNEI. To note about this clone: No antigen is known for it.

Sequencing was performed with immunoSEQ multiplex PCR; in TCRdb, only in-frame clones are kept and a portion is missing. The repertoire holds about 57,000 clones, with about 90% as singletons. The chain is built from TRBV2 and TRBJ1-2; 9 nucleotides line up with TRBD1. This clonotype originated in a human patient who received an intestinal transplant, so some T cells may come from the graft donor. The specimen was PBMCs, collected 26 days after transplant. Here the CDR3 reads CASSETGGRGYTF. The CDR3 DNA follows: TGTGCCAGCAGTGAAACAGGGGGCAGGGGCTACACCTTC.